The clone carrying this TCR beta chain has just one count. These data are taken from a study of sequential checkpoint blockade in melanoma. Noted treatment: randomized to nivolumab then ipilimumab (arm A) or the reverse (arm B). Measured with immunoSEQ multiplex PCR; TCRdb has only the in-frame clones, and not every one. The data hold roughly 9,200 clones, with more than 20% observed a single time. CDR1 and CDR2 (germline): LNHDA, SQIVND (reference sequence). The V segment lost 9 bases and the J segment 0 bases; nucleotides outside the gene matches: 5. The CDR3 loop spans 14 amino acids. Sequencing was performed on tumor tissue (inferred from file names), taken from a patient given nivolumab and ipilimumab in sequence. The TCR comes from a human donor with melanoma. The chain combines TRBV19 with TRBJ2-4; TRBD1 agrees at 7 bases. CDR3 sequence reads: CASRNRGAKNIQYF. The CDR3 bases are TGTGCCAGCCGGAACAGGGGAGCCAAAAACATTCAGTACTTC.